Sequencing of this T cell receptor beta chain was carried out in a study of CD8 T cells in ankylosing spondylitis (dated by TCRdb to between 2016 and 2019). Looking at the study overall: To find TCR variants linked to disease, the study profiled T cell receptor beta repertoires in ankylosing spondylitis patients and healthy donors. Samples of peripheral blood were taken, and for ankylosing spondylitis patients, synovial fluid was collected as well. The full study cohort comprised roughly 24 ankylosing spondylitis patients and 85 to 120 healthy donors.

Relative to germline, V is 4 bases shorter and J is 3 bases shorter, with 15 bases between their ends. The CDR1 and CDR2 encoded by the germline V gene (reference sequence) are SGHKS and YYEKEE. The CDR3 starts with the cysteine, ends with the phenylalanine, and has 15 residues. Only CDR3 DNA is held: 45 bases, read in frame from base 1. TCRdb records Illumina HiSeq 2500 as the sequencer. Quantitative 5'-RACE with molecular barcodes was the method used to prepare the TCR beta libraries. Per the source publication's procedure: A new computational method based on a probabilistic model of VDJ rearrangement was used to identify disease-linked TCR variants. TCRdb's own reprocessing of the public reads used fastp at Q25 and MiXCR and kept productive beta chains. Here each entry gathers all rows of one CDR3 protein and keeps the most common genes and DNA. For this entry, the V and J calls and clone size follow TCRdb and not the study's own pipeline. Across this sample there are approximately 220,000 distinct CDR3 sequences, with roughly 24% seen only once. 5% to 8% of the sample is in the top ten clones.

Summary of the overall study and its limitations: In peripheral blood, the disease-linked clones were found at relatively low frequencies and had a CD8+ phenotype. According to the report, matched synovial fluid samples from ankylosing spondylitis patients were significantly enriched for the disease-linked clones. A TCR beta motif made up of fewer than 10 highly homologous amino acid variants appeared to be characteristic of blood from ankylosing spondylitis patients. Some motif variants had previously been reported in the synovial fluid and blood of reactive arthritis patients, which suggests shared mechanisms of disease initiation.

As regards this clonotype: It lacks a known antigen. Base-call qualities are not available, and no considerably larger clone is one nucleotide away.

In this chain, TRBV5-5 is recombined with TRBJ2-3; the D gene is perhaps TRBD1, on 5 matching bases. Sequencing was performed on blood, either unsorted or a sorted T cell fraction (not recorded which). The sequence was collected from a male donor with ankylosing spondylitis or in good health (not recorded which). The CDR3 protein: CASSLLVAGTDTQYF. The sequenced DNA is TGTGCCAGCAGCCTTCTTGTTGCAGGGACAGATACGCAGTATTTT.